This is a list of T cell receptor beta chains from one sample in a study of shared clonotypes between healthy human individuals. Measured with immunoSEQ multiplex PCR; TCRdb has only the in-frame clones, and not every one. The table lists hundreds of thousands of clones, less than 80% of them singletons. The sample was memory CD4+ T cells sorted from blood. These TCRs come from a woman between 25 and 40 years old in good health. Each CDR3 is given with its conserved first and last residue. The order of the fields is J gene, V gene, CDR3 protein.

J: TRBJ1-2
V: TRBV2
CDR3: CASSARGANYGYTF

J: TRBJ2-7
V: TRBV7-7
CDR3: CASSPSPAGSYEQYF

J: TRBJ2-1
V: TRBV28
CDR3: CASSPRTSGAFSYNEQFF

J: TRBJ2-7
V: TRBV20-1
CDR3: CSAGDSYEQYF

J: TRBJ2-1
V: TRBV10-3
CDR3: CAISSSTGLANNEQFF

J: TRBJ1-1
V: TRBV7-9
CDR3: CASSAWGSEAFF

J: TRBJ1-5
V: TRBV29-1
CDR3: CSVGGPGRPQHF

J: TRBJ2-2
V: TRBV6-1
CDR3: CASRKDPGELFF

J: TRBJ2-7
V: TRBV2
CDR3: CASSGLGPYEQYF

J: TRBJ2-6
V: TRBV27
CDR3: CASSFWGSGANVLTF

J: TRBJ2-2
V: TRBV28
CDR3: CASKLAGGTGELFF

J: TRBJ1-1
V: TRBV19
CDR3: CASSIGTDQNTEAFF

J: TRBJ2-7
V: TRBV7-8
CDR3: CASSSGGQGARNEQYF

J: TRBJ2-6
V: TRBV9
CDR3: CASSPSGYGANVLTF

J: TRBJ1-3
V: TRBV19
CDR3: CASSFLSGNTIYF

J: TRBJ1-1
V: TRBV5-1
CDR3: CASSFKQGAESAEAFF

J: TRBJ2-1
V: TRBV10-1
CDR3: CASSETSGRVHEQFF

J: TRBJ2-3
V: TRBV2
CDR3: CASSTGGGTDTQYF

J: TRBJ2-1
V: TRBV19
CDR3: CASSIKAGGQFF

J: TRBJ1-2
V: TRBV28
CDR3: CASSTVTGASYGYTF

J: TRBJ1-3
V: TRBV5-1
CDR3: CASSRTTGEMGNTIYF

J: TRBJ2-2
V: TRBV5-1
CDR3: CASSPGQGYTGELFF

J: TRBJ2-2
V: TRBV5-1
CDR3: CASSWDSNAGELFF

J: TRBJ2-3
V: TRBV11-2
CDR3: CASSPRGGVTDTQYF

J: TRBJ2-6
V: TRBV5-4
CDR3: CASRDQWGAGANVLTF

J: TRBJ1-2
V: TRBV28
CDR3: CASSLGSTNYGYTF

J: TRBJ2-7
V: TRBV7-9
CDR3: CASSLGTGSYEQYF